This T cell receptor beta chain was documented in a study of blood T cell repertoires in COVID-19. Study-level information: From T cells, B-cell-depleted T cells, or PBMCs came the material, which was cDNA or gDNA.

Trimming removed 1 base from V and 1 base from J, with 14 bases in between. The CDR3 covers 17 residues. The germline gives CDR1 SGHAT, CDR2 FQNNGV. Under the authors' procedure: How many nucleated cells were present was estimated from reference gene primer amplification. The data were produced by immunoSEQ multiplex PCR, yet TCRdb's version contains in-frame clones alone and is incomplete. That table is the source of V, J and clone size, and D and trimming were worked out from the DNA. The repertoire holds a few hundred thousand clones, with 80% to 90% as singletons. Participants, about 18 to 90 years old, spanned around 25 US areas. Participant-given clinical history determined each cohort assignment.

The receptor was derived from a woman in her 30s who had recovered from COVID-19. The sample was PBMCs or T cells enriched from blood (not recorded which). The chain couples TRBV11-2 to TRBJ2-4; TRBD1 might be the D (7 bases). CDR3 protein: CASSLGGGRGAKNIQYF. The CDR3 region has the DNA TGTGCCAGCAGCTTAGGAGGGGGCCGGGGGGCCAAAAACATTCAGTACTTC.